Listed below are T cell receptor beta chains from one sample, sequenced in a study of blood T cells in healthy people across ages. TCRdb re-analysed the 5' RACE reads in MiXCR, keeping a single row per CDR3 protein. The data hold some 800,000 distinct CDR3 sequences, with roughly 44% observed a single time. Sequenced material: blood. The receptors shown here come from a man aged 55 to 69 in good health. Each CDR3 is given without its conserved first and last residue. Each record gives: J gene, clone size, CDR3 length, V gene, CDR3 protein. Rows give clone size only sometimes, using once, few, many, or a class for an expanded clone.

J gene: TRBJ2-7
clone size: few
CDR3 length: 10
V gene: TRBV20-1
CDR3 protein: SASTPSYEQY

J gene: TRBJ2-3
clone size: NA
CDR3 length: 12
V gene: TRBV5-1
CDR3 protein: ASSSRLGTGTQY

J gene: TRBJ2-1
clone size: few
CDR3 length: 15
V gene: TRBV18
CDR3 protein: ASSPRVGQGDYNEQF

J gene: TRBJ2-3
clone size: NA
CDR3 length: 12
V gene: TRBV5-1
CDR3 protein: ASRPGQKTDTQY

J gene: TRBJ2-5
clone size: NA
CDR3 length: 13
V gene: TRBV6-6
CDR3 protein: ASSDDRGHQETQY

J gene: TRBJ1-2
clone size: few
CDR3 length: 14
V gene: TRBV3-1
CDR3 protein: ASSQDFRGLDYGYT

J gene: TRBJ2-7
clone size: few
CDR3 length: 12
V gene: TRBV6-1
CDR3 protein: ASSVKTGGYEQY

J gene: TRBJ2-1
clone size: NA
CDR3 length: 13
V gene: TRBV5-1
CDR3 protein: AGSLNDRGRDEQF

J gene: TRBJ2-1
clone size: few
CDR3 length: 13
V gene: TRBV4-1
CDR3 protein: ASSQASGGYNEQF

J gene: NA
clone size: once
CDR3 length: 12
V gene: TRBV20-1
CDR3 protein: SAKPLAGGYEQY

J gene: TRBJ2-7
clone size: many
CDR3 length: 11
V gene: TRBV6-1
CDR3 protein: ASSVSSVYEQY

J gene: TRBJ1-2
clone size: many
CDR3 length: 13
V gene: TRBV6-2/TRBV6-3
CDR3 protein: ASSYGDSSIYGYT

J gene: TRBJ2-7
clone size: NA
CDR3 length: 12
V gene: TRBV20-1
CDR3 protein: SARGVSGNYEQY

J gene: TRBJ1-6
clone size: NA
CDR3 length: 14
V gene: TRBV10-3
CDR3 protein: ATCNRDSNFGSPLH

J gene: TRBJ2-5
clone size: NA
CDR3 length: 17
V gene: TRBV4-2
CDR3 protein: ASSHPPGLAGPGEETQY

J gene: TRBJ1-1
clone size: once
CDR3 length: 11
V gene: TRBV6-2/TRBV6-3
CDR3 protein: ASSFWAGTEAF

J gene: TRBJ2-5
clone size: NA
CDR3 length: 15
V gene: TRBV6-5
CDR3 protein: ASSYVWVAGHPGEQY

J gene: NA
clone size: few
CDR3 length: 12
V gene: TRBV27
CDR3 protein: ASSLGLGLGEQY

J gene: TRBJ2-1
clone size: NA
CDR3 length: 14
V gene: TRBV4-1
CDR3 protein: ASSRPGQGACNEQF

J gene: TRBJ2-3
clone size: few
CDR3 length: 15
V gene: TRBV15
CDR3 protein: ATSRDSGQGARDTQY

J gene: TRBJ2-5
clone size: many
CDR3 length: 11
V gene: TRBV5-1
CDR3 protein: ASSMGQEETQY

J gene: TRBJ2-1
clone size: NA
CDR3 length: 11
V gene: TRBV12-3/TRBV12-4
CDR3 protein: ASAGVTHNEQF

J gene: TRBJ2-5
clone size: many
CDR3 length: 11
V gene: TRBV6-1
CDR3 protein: ASTRTVQETQY

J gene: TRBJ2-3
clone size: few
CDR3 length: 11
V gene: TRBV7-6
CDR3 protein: ASSLEVGDAQY

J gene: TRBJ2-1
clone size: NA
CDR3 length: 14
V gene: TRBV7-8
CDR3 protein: ASSLLAGGTYNEQF

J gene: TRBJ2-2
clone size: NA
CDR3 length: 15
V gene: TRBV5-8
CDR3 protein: ASSRDRFATNTGELF

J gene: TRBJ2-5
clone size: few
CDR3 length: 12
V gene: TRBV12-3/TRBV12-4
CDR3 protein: ASSLGRFLETQY

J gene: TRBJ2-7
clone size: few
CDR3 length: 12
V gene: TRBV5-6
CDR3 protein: ASSLWLAAYEQY